The present T cell receptor beta chain was sequenced within a study of Ad26.COV2.S vaccination and SARS-CoV-2 variants. Turning to the study itself: The vaccine Ad26.COV2.S was put into the muscle once, or twice with 56 days between.

The CDR3 extends over 16 amino acids. CDR1 and CDR2 from the germline V gene are MDHEN and SYDVKM. Trimming pared 2 bases from V and 3 bases from J, leaving 16 bases between. This sample's treatment: around 19 received Ad26.COV2.S at low or high dose, single or two shots; five or six received placebo; per-sample allocation not given. The investigators took samples on day 63 after the first vaccine or placebo injection. The vaccine antigen was prefusion-stabilized Wuhan SARS-CoV-2 spike. The study, taken as a whole, reports: Participants in the vaccine arm had higher spike-specific TCR breadth; placebo recipients had lower.

In regard to this clone: Its antigen is not known.

Sequenced by immunoSEQ multiplex PCR; TCRdb stores in-frame clones only, minus some. This table has around 400,000 clones, 70% to 90% appearing once. The J gene is TRBJ1-1, the V gene TRBV28; possible D gene TRBD1, 5 bases. The specimen was peripheral blood, collected in a trial of Ad26.COV2.S vaccine versus placebo. This sequence was found in a person between 18 and 65 years old who received the Ad26.COV2.S COVID-19 vaccine or a placebo. The CDR3 protein is CASSLGAGKGDTEAFF. CDR3 coding DNA: TGTGCCAGCAGTTTAGGGGCAGGGAAAGGTGACACTGAAGCTTTCTTT. Complete variable domain (other parts from reference TRBV28 and TRBJ1-1): DVKVTQSSRYLVKRTGEKVFLECVQDMDHENMFWYRQDPGLGLRLIYFSYDVKMKEKGDIPEGYSVSREKKERFSLILESASTNQTSMYLCASSLGAGKGDTEAFFGQGTRLTVV.